Listed below are T cell receptor beta chains from one sample, sequenced in a study of blood T cell repertoires in COVID-19. Method: immunoSEQ multiplex PCR; TCRdb's copy keeps in-frame clones and lacks some. The table lists approximately 220,000 clones, 83% of them singletons. What was sequenced was PBMCs or T cells enriched from blood (not recorded which). All receptors derive from a woman aged 45 to 65 who had been exposed to COVID-19. CDR3s include the opening cysteine and the closing phenylalanine or tryptophan. A D gene is named only where the DNA matches it firmly.

>.|TRBJ1-2|TRBV30
CAWSPIRGNYGYTF
>.|TRBJ1-2|TRBV19
CASSISLEGYTF
>.|TRBJ1-1|TRBV28
CASSSWSEAFF
>.|TRBJ1-4|TRBV30
CAWSDPPGLRNEKLFF
>TRBD1|TRBJ2-2|TRBV5-1
CASSSAGQGNTGELFF
>TRBD1|TRBJ1-2|TRBV19
CASSADAGTGGIYGYTF
>.|TRBJ2-5|TRBV5-1
CASSLSSQETQYF
>TRBD1|TRBJ2-5|TRBV4-1
CASSQGDREETQYF
>.|TRBJ1-1|TRBV10-3
CAILAAGNTEAFF
>.|TRBJ2-7|TRBV10-3
CASQGPTYEQYF
>.|TRBJ1-2|TRBV14
CASSQGQGTNGYTF
>TRBD1|TRBJ1-5|TRBV6-5
CASSYPQGEGNQPQHF
>TRBD1|TRBJ2-1|TRBV6-5
CASRTYRGNEQFF
>.|TRBJ1-4|TRBV12-3/TRBV12-4
CASSVSGEKLFF
>TRBD1|TRBJ1-1|TRBV19
CASSKGTAANTEAFF
>.|TRBJ1-5|TRBV15
CATSRDLGADTLKPQHF
>TRBD2|TRBJ2-1|TRBV6-4
CASTLRPGGGEQFF
>.|TRBJ1-3|TRBV25-1
CASSEWGGPTSGNTIYF
>.|TRBJ1-1|TRBV9
CASSPSSRGTEAFF
>.|TRBJ1-2|TRBV19
CASSIFPSRHYGYTF
>.|TRBJ1-3|TRBV5-1
CASSLAGAYGNTIYF
>.|TRBJ1-2|TRBV6-5
CASSYSRGGWRGYTF
>.|TRBJ2-7|TRBV30
CAWSVRGGEQYF
>.|TRBJ1-3|TRBV5-3
CACPGSGNTIYF
>.|TRBJ2-1|TRBV7-6
CASSLEPGSRRNEQFF
>.|TRBJ1-2|TRBV5-6
CASSPSPRDHYGYTF
>.|TRBJ1-1|TRBV28
CASRPSLKNTEAFF
>.|TRBJ2-3|TRBV7-2
CASSLGGYVEDTQYF
>.|TRBJ1-5|TRBV7-3
CASSFGVNQPQHF
>TRBD2|TRBJ2-3|TRBV6-5
CASGGVSTDTQYF
>.|TRBJ2-5|TRBV7-2
CASSLPGIGTQYF
>.|TRBJ1-2|TRBV4-3
CASSLGPAGNGYTF